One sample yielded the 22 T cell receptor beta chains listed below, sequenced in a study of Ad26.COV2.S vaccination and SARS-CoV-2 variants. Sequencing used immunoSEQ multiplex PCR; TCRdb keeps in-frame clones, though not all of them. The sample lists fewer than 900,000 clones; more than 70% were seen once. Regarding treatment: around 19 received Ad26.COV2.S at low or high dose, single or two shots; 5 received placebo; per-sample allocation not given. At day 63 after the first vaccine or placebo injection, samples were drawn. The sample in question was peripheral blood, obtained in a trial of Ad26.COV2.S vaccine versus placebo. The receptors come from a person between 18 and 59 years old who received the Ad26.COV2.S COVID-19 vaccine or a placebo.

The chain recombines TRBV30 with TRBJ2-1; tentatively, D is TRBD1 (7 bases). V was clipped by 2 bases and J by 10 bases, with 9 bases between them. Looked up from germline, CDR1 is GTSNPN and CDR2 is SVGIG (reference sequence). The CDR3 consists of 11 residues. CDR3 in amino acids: CAWSSGGEQFF. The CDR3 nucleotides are TGTGCCTGGAGTTCAGGGGGGGAGCAGTTCTTC.

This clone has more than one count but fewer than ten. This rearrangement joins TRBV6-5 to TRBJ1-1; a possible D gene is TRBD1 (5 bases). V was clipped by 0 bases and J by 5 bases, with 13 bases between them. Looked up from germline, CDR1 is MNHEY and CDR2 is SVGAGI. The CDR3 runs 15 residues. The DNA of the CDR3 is TGTGCCAGCAGTTACTCGCTGGACATGTTGACTGAAGCTTTCTTT. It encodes CASSYSLDMLTEAFF.

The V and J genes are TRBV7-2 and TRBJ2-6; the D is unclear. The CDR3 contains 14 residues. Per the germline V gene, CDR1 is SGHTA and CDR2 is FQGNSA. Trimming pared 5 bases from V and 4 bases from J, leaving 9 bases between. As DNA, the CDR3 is TGTGCCAGCAGCCCCTCAGGAGGGGCCAACGTCCTGACTTTC. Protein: CASSPSGGANVLTF.

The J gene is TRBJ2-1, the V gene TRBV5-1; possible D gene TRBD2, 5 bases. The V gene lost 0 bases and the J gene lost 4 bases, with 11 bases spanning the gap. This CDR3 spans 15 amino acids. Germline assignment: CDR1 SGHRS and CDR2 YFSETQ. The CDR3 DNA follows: TGCGCCAGCAGCTTGGGGGTTAGCGAGTACAATGAGCAGTTCTTC. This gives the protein CASSLGVSEYNEQFF. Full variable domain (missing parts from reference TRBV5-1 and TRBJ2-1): KAGVTQTPRYLIKTRGQQVTLSCSPISGHRSVSWYQQTPGQGLQFLFEYFSETQRNKGNFPGRFSGRQFSNSRSEMNVSTLELGDSALYLCASSLGVSEYNEQFFGPGTRLTVL.

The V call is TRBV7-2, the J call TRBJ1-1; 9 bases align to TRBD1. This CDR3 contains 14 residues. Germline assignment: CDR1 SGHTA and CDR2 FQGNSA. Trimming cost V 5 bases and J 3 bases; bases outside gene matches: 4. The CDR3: CASSPGQGYTEAFF. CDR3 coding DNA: TGTGCCAGCAGCCCGGGACAGGGTTACACTGAAGCTTTCTTT.

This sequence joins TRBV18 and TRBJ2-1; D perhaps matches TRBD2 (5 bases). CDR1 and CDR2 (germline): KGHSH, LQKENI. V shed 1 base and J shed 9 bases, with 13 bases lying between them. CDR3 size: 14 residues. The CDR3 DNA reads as TGTGCCAGCTCACCACTGGTAGGCGAGGGTGAGCAGTTCTTC. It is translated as CASSPLVGEGEQFF.

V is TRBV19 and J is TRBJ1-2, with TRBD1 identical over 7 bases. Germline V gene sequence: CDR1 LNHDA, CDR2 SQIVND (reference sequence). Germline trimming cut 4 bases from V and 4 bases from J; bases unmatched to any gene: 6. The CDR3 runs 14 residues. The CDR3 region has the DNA TGTGCCAGTAGTACCCAATGGACAGGCTATGGCTACACCTTC. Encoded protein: CASSTQWTGYGYTF.

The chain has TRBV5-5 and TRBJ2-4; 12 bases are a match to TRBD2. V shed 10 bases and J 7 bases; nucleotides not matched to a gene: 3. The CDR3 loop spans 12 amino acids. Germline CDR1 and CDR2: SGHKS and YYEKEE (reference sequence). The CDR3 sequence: CASGTSGNIQYF. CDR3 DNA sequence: TGTGCCTCCGGGACTAGCGGGAACATTCAGTACTTC.

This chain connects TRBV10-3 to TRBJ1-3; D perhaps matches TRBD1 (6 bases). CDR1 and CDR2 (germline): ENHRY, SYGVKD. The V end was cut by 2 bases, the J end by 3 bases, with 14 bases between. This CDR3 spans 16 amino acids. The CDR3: CAISEGAGASGNTIYF. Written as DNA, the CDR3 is TGTGCCATCAGTGAGGGCGCAGGGGCGAGTGGAAACACCATATATTTT.

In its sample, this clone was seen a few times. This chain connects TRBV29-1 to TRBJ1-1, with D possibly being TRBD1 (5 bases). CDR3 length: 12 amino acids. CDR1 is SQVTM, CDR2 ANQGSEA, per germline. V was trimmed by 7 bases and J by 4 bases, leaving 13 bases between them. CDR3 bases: TGCAGCGGGGGGAAGGCGGGCACTGAAGCTTTCTTT. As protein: CSGGKAGTEAFF.

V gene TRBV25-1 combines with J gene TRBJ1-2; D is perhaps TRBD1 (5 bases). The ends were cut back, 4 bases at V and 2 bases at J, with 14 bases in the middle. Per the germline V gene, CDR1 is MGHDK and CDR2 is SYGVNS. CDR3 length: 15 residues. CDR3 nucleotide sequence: TGTGCCAGCAGTGTGGGGACCATACAAAACTATGGCTACACCTTC. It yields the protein CASSVGTIQNYGYTF.

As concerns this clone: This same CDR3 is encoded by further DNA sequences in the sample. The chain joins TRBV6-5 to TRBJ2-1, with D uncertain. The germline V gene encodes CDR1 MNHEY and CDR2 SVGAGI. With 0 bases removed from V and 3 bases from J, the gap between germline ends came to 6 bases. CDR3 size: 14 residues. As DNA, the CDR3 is TGTGCCAGCAGTTACTCGGGCATCTACAATGAGCAGTTCTTC. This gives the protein CASSYSGIYNEQFF.

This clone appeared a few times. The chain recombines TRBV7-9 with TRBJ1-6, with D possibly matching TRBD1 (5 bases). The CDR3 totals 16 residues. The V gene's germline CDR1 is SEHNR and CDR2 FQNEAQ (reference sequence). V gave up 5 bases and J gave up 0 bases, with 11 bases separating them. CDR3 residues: CASSGDGSSYNSPLHF. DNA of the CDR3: TGTGCCAGCAGCGGGGACGGCAGCTCCTATAATTCACCCCTCCACTTT.

The CDR3 loop is CAWSSMNTEAFF. DNA of the CDR3: TGTGCCTGGAGTAGTATGAACACTGAAGCTTTCTTT. The rearrangement links TRBV30 to TRBJ1-1; D not resolved. Trimming took off 2 bases at V and 0 bases at J, with 4 bases between the two ends. The germline gives CDR1 GTSNPN, CDR2 SVGIG (reference sequence). This CDR3 region has 12 residues.

This CDR3 is CASNPTGGAYGYTF. The CDR3 DNA is TGTGCCAGCAACCCGACAGGGGGCGCATATGGCTACACCTTC. The V and J genes are TRBV11-2 and TRBJ1-2; TRBD1 matches 10 bases. The V segment lost 7 bases and the J segment 5 bases; nucleotides outside the gene matches: 7. The CDR3 runs 14 residues. Per germline, CDR1 SGHAT and CDR2 FQNNGV. Complete variable domain (other parts from reference TRBV11-2 and TRBJ1-2): EAGVAQSPRYKIIEKRQSVAFWCNPISGHATLYWYQQILGQGPKLLIQFQNNGVVDDSQLPKDRFSAERLKGVDSTLKIQPAKLEDSAVYLCASNPTGGAYGYTFGSGTRLTVV.

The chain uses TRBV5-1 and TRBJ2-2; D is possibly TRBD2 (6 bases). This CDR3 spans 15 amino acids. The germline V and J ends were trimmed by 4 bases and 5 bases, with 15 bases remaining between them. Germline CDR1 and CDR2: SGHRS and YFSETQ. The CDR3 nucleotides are TGCGCCAGCAGCACGGGGACTGGAGGAACCGGGGAGCTGTTTTTT. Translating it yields CASSTGTGGTGELFF.

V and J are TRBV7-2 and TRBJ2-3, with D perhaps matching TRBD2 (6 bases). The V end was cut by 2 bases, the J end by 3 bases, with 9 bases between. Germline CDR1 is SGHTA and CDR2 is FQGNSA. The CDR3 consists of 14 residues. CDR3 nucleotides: TGTGCCAGCAGCTTATCGGCGGGAACAGATACGCAGTATTTT. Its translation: CASSLSAGTDTQYF. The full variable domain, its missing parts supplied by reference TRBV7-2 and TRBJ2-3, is GAGVSQSPSNKVTEKGKDVELRCDPISGHTALYWYRQSLGQGLEFLIYFQGNSAPDKSGLPSDRFSAERTGGSVSTLTIQRTQQEDSAVYLCASSLSAGTDTQYFGPGTRLTVL.

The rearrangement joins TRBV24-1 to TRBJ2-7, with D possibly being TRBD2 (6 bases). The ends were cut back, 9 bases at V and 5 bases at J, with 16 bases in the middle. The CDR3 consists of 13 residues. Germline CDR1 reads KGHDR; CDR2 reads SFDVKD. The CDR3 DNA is TGTGCCACCTCGGAGGACGGGAGTAACGAGCAGTACTTC. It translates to CATSEDGSNEQYF.

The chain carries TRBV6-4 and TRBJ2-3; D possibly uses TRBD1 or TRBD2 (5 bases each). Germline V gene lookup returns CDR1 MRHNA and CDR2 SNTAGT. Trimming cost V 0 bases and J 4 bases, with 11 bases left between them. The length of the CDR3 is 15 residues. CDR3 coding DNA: TGTGCCAGCAGTGACTCGACCCAGGGACCAGATACGCAGTATTTT. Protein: CASSDSTQGPDTQYF.

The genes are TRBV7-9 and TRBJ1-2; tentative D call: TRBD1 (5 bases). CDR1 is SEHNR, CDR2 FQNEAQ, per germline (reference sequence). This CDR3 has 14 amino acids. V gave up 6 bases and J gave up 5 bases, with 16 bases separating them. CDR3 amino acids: CASSLEGTVYGYTF. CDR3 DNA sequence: TGTGCCAGCAGTCTGGAGGGGACTGTATATGGCTACACCTTC.

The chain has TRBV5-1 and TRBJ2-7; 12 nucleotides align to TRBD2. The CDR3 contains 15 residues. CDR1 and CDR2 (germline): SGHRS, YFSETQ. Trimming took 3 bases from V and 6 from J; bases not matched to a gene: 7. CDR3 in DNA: TGCGCCAGCAGCTCGAGACTAGCGGGAGTTCTCGAGCAGTACTTC. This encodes CASSSRLAGVLEQYF.

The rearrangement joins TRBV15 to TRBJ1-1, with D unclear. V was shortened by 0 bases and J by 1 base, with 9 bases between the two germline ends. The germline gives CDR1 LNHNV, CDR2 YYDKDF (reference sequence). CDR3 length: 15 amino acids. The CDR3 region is CATSREERGNTEAFF. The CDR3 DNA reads TGTGCCACCAGCAGAGAAGAGCGGGGGAACACTGAAGCTTTCTTT.